These 19 T cell receptor beta chains were sequenced from one sample in a study of T-cell memory formation after mild COVID-19. MiXCR was run by TCRdb on the 5' RACE reads, yielding one entry per CDR3 protein. The sample holds hundreds of thousands of distinct CDR3 sequences, 16% seen once. Material: PBMCs or a T cell subset sorted from them (not recorded which). These TCRs come from a man younger than 35 who had mild COVID-19 (a few samples of this study predate the infection). Cell type and time point are not known.

The genes are TRBV12-3 or TRBV12-4 and TRBJ2-7, with TRBD1 matching over 8 bases. This CDR3 spans 14 amino acids. With 5 bases clipped from V and 3 bases from J, the junction kept 6 bases outside the gene matches. The CDR3 here is CASSPRDRLYEQYF. CDR3 nucleotide sequence: TGTGCCAGCAGTCCCCGGGACAGGCTCTACGAGCAGTACTTC.

This clonotype was counted many times. The chain is built from TRBV7-9 and TRBJ1-5; a possible D gene is TRBD1 (6 bases). The V end was cut by 5 bases, the J end by 0 bases, with 8 bases between. The CDR3 runs to 14 residues. CDR1 and CDR2 (germline): SEHNR, FQNEAQ (reference sequence). The CDR3 DNA follows: TGTGCCAGCAGCCGGGACATTAGCAATCAGCCCCAGCATTTT. It specifies CASSRDISNQPQHF.

The rearrangement links TRBV7-2 to TRBJ2-2; no definite D call. In germline, CDR1 is SGHTA, CDR2 FQGNSA. The V and J ends lost 3 bases and 1 base respectively, with 9 bases between them. The CDR3 covers 15 residues. CDR3 nucleotides: TGTGCCAGCAGCTTGACGGTTTTGAACACCGGGGAGCTGTTTTTT. Translation gives CASSLTVLNTGELFF.

The gene calls are TRBV5-1 and TRBJ1-6; D is unclear. CDR1 is SGHRS, CDR2 YFSETQ, per germline. Trimming left V 6 bases short and J 2 bases short, with 12 bases between. CDR3 length equals 15 residues. DNA of the CDR3: TGCGCCAGCATGCGAGGAACCGCCTATAATTCACCCCTCCACTTT. It encodes CASMRGTAYNSPLHF.

In its sample, this clonotype was seen a few times. The chain joins TRBV15 to TRBJ2-3, with D perhaps TRBD1 (5 bases). The V gene's germline CDR1 is LNHNV and CDR2 YYDKDF (reference sequence). Trimming left V 0 bases short and J 1 base short, with 11 bases between. The CDR3 has 16 amino acids. Here the CDR3 DNA reads TGTGCCACCAGCAGAGATAAAGGGGTTGGCACAGATACGCAGTATTTT. Protein product: CATSRDKGVGTDTQYF.

The chain has TRBV5-1 and TRBJ2-1; TRBD2 matches at 14 bases. This CDR3 has 15 amino acids. Looked up from germline, CDR1 is SGHRS and CDR2 is YFSETQ. The V and J ends lost 8 bases and 4 bases, in that order; junction bases with no gene match: 5. CDR3 sequence reads: CASTRTSGGYNEQFF. CDR3 coding DNA: TGCGCCAGTACTCGGACTAGCGGGGGGTACAATGAGCAGTTCTTC. The full variable domain, its missing parts supplied by reference TRBV5-1 and TRBJ2-1, is KAGVTQTPRYLIKTRGQQVTLSCSPISGHRSVSWYQQTPGQGLQFLFEYFSETQRNKGNFPGRFSGRQFSNSRSEMNVSTLELGDSALYLCASTRTSGGYNEQFFGPGTRLTVL.

The V gene is TRBV20-1, the J gene TRBJ1-1; 9 positions match TRBD1. CDR3 size: 14 residues. The germline CDR1 and CDR2 sequences are DFQATT and SNEGSKA (reference sequence). V dropped 6 bases and J dropped 3; count of bases not matched to a gene: 8. The CDR3 spells CSAGTGFRDTEAFF. In DNA form, the CDR3 reads TGCAGTGCGGGGACAGGGTTTCGAGACACTGAAGCTTTCTTT.

Of note for this clonotype: Possible read error: a much larger clone is one base away. The rearrangement joins TRBV27 to TRBJ2-7, with a tentative D call TRBD2 (5 bases). Germline CDR1 is MNHEY and CDR2 is SMNVEV (reference sequence). The CDR3 extends over 13 amino acids. Trimming shortened V by 3 bases and J by 0 bases, and 6 bases separated the two germline ends. This CDR3 is CASSFGVSYEQYF. In DNA form, the CDR3 reads TGTGCCAGCAGTTTCGGGGTCTCCTACGAGCAGTACTTC.

This clonotype has more than one count but fewer than ten. The chain uses TRBV7-9 and TRBJ1-4; D may be TRBD1 (6 bases). Germline assignment: CDR1 SEHNR and CDR2 FQNEAQ (reference sequence). Trimming removed 5 bases from V and 8 bases from J, with 24 bases in between. The CDR3 covers 17 residues. The CDR3 DNA is TGTGCCAGCAGCCCCGGCGAACAGACAGGATTGAACGAAAAACTGTTTTTT. Translated: CASSPGEQTGLNEKLFF.

V usage is TRBV12-5 and J usage is TRBJ1-1; D ambiguous. V lost 1 base and J 11 bases, leaving 14 bases between the germline ends. Germline loops: CDR1 LGHNT, CDR2 FRNRAP. The CDR3 has 13 amino acids. The CDR3 sequence is CASGLGVRLGAFF. As DNA, the CDR3 is TGTGCTAGTGGTTTGGGGGTCAGGCTCGGGGCTTTCTTT.

The J gene is TRBJ2-7, the V gene TRBV9, with 8 bases matching TRBD2. Germline CDR1 SGDLS, CDR2 YYNGEE. V dropped 5 bases and J dropped 6; count of bases not matched to a gene: 13. This CDR3 comprises 15 residues. The CDR3 DNA reads as TGTGCCAGCAGTCCTTTTGGACTAGCATCTTCCGAGCAGTACTTC. Protein sequence: CASSPFGLASSEQYF.

The rearrangement joins TRBV6-5 to TRBJ1-2; no clear D. The CDR3 extends over 13 amino acids. Trimming cost V 0 bases and J 8 bases, with 10 bases left between them. Germline loops: CDR1 MNHEY, CDR2 SVGAGI. CDR3: CASSYSIQMGYTF. The CDR3 nucleotides read TGTGCCAGCAGTTACTCGATACAGATGGGCTACACCTTC.

This clonotype was counted only a few times. This sequence joins TRBV5-1 and TRBJ2-5; D call uncertain. This CDR3 is built from 14 residues. From germline, CDR1 is SGHRS and CDR2 YFSETQ. Trimming cost V 0 bases and J 1 base, with 7 bases left between them. In nucleotides, the CDR3 is TGCGCCAGCAGCTTGGTCCCATCCCAAGAGACCCAGTACTTC. Residues: CASSLVPSQETQYF.

This clonotype has a count of ten or more. The chain uses TRBV7-2 and TRBJ2-3; D not resolved. The CDR3 contains 12 residues. Germline CDR1 SGHTA, CDR2 FQGNSA. V lost 3 bases and J lost 5, with 6 bases in between. CDR3 region: CASSFLRDTQYF. CDR3 DNA sequence: TGTGCCAGCAGCTTCCTAAGAGATACGCAGTATTTT.

There are a few counts of this clonotype. The rearrangement uses TRBV5-4 and TRBJ1-1; TRBD1 agrees at 10 bases. CDR3 length equals 16 residues. Germline trimming cut 0 bases from V and 0 bases from J; bases unmatched to any gene: 2. The germline gives CDR1 SGHNT, CDR2 YYREEE (reference sequence). In DNA form, the CDR3 reads TGTGCCAGCAGCTTGGGAGGGACAGGGGTGAACACTGAAGCTTTCTTT. Its translation: CASSLGGTGVNTEAFF.

The sample holds many counts of this clonotype. The rearrangement uses TRBV6-6 and TRBJ1-2; D is ambiguous. The V gene's germline CDR1 is MNHNY and CDR2 SVGAGI (reference sequence). The length of the CDR3 is 12 residues. V shed 5 bases and J shed 4 bases, with 8 bases lying between them. In nucleotides, the CDR3 is TGTGCCAGCAGTCCGGCCACCTATGGCTACACCTTC. This encodes CASSPATYGYTF.

This clonotype was counted many times. This chain links TRBV20-1 with TRBJ1-6; unclear D gene. The V gene's germline CDR1 is DFQATT and CDR2 SNEGSKA (reference sequence). This CDR3 is built from 13 residues. Between the trimmed V and J ends, which lost 1 base and 6 bases, there was a span of 7 bases. This CDR3 reads CSARAEFNSPLHF. The CDR3 bases are TGCAGTGCTAGAGCCGAATTTAATTCACCCCTCCACTTT.

Many counts were recorded for this clonotype. The rearrangement joins TRBV5-1 to TRBJ2-3, with a tentative D call TRBD1 (6 bases). Germline CDR1 is SGHRS and CDR2 is YFSETQ. The CDR3 runs 11 residues. V lost 7 bases to trimming and J lost 5 bases, with 8 bases between them. CDR3 in amino acids: CASGRGDTQYF. DNA for the CDR3: TGCGCCAGCGGCAGGGGAGATACGCAGTATTTT.

This chain uses TRBV20-1 with TRBJ2-3, with 10 positions matching TRBD2. The junction had 6 bases not matched to a gene; V was cut back by 4 bases and J by 2 bases. The CDR3 contains 15 residues. Germline V CDR1 and CDR2: DFQATT, SNEGSKA (reference sequence). The CDR3 sequence: CSAIGSGGATDTQYF. The CDR3 nucleotides are TGCAGTGCTATAGGGAGCGGGGGGGCCACAGATACGCAGTATTTT.